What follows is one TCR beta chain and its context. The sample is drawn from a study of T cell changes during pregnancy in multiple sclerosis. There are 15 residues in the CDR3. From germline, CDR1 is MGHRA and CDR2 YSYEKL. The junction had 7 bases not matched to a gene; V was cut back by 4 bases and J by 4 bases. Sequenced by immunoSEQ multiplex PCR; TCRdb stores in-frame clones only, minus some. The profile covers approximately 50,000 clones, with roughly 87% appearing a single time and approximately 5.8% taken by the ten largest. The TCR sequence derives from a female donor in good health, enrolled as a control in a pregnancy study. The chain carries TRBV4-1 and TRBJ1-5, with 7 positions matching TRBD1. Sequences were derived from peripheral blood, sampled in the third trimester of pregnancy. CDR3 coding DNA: TGCGCCAGCAGCCTAGCGACAGGGAGAAATCAGCCCCAGCATTTT. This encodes CASSLATGRNQPQHF.